These 4 T cell receptor beta chains came from one sample sequenced in a study of T cells expressing NK-cell markers. For each CDR3 protein, TCRdb gives one entry from its re-call of the 5' RACE reads, without DNA. The sample includes about 160,000 distinct CDR3 sequences. The sequenced sample was blood T cells: a sorted CD56 or NKG2C T cell subset, CD4+ or CD8+ T cells, or bulk PBMC T cells (not recorded which). The origin of the receptors is a woman aged 18 to 75 in good health.

This chain joins TRBV5-1 and TRBJ1-2. Germline V lookup: CDR1 SGHRS, CDR2 YFSETQ. The CDR3 spans 15 residues. CDR3 sequence reads: CASSEREFGVYGYTF.

The V gene is TRBV5-1, the J gene TRBJ2-6; TCRdb picks TRBD2, but there is no DNA to check that call. Germline CDR1 SGHRS, CDR2 YFSETQ. The CDR3 is made up of 16 amino acids. CDR3 sequence reads: CASSLRASLGANVLTF.

V gene TRBV11-1 combines with J gene TRBJ2-1. The CDR3 has 16 amino acids. Germline CDR1 is SGHAT and CDR2 is FQDESV (reference sequence). CDR3 residues: CASSLLAGSSYNEQFF. Together with reference TRBV11-1 and TRBJ2-1, the CDR3 gives the full variable domain: EAEVAQSPRYKITEKSQAVAFWCDPISGHATLYWYRQILGQGPELLVQFQDESVVDDSQLPKDRFSAERLKGVDSTLKIQPAELGDSAMYLCASSLLAGSSYNEQFFGPGTRLTVL.

V usage is TRBV7-9 and J usage is TRBJ1-1; TCRdb designates TRBD1, a call that cannot be tested without DNA. Germline V gene sequence: CDR1 SEHNR, CDR2 FQNEAQ (reference sequence). CDR3 size: 14 residues. The CDR3 here is CASSARQEETEAFF.